This T cell receptor (beta chain) came from a study of vaccination effects on CD4 cells after COVID-19. Across the study: Each participant was administered two doses of either the BNT162b2 or the mRNA-1273 vaccine.

Libraries were prepared by immunoSEQ multiplex PCR; TCRdb keeps only in-frame clonotypes and omits some of them. The sample gives more than 40,000 clones, roughly 76% of which show up once; about 26% is in the top ten. This clone was seen just once. No antigen is known for it. Findings and caveats of the study: Only a single clone (1 of 255 vaccine-induced clones in healthy vaccinees) cross-reacted with common cold coronaviruses.

Expansion with viral peptide pools was applied to antigen-specific CD4+ T cells by the ViraFEST assay prior to sequencing. Between days 10 and 11 of culture, CD4+ T cells were separated out. Neither prior SARS-CoV-2 infection nor positive nucleocapsid antibodies were present in the vaccine recipients. Half the medium was swapped for IL-2 medium on days 3 and 7. This clonotype was sampled from a human donor who received a COVID-19 vaccine. The material sequenced was CD4+ T cells from PBMCs cultured with HCoV-OC43 spike peptides, taken before COVID-19 vaccination. Subset in this sample: HCoV-OC43 spike overlapping peptide pool stimulation.

The CDR3 here is CASSQDGREGYEQYF. As DNA, the CDR3 is TGTGCCAGCAGCCAAGATGGACGGGAGGGCTACGAGCAGTACTTC. The rearrangement links TRBV4-2 to TRBJ2-7, with TRBD2 matching 8 bases. The CDR3 consists of 15 residues. V lost 0 bases and J lost 3; bases outside the gene matches: 4. Germline V lookup: CDR1 LGHNA, CDR2 YNFKEQ.